The clone carrying this T cell receptor (beta chain) was found many times. Its antigen remains unidentified. CDR3 regions of TCR beta were amplified from RNA transcripts. HTBI-primed first-round RT-PCR preceded second-round multiplex PCR. TCRdb used MiXCR to reprocess the multiplex PCR reads, holding one entry per CDR3 protein. Here the sample spans a few hundred thousand distinct CDR3 sequences, 20% to 25% being singletons. This entry comes from a study of Graves' ophthalmopathy and Graves' hyperthyroidism. Points from the study as a whole: Blood shared most expanded thyroid clonotypes above 0.001 frequency.

Calling hyperthyroidism stable required that no ophthalmopathy show up within 18 months of follow-up. No donor had other autoimmune disease, uncontrolled infection, pregnancy or lactation. Sequencing was performed on peripheral blood. This sequence was found in a woman aged 18-29 years with stable Graves' hyperthyroidism.

The chain's CDR3 is CATSDNRDQPQHF. CDR3 nucleotides: TGTGCCACCAGTGATAACAGGGATCAGCCCCAGCATTTT. The genes are TRBV24-1 and TRBJ1-5, with D possibly TRBD1 on 6 matching bases. CDR1 and CDR2 from the germline V gene are KGHDR and SFDVKD. V lost 3 bases to trimming and J lost 5 bases, with 7 bases between them. The CDR3 contains 13 residues.